Reported below is one T cell receptor beta chain. This entry comes from a study of shared T cell receptors in the human thymus. TCRdb's copy holds only in-frame clones and misses some; the assay was immunoSEQ multiplex PCR. The table includes almost 550,000 clones, approximately 78% detected once. CDR3 size: 16 residues. After removal of 4 bases from V and 3 bases from J, the junction contained 11 bases not matched to a gene. Germline CDR1 SGDLS, CDR2 YYNGEE. These data were also filed under a second study, of human thymus T cells. As reported in that work: Corrective surgery for congenital heart defects was being performed on the healthy Finnish infants who served as donors. Thymus tissue for the work was resected from patients undergoing corrective heart surgery.

This rearrangement joins TRBV9 to TRBJ2-7, with 9 nucleotides matching TRBD1. Sample: thymocytes. This TCR was recovered from a boy under two years old with a congenital heart defect. The CDR3 DNA follows: TGTGCCAGCAGCCCGCGGACAGGGGCCTCCGGCTACGAGCAGTACTTC. This sequence encodes CASSPRTGASGYEQYF.